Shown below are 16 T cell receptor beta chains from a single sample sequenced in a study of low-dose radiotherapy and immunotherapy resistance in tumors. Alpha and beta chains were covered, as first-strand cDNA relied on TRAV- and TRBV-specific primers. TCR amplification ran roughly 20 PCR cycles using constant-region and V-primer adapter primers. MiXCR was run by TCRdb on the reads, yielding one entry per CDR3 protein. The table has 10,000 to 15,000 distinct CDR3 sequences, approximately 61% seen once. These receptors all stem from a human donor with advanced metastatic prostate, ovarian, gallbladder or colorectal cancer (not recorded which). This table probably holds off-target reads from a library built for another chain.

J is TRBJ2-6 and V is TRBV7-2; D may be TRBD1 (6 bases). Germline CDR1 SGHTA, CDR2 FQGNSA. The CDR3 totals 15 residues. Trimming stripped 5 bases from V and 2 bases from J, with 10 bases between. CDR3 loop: CASSPYRAGANVLTF. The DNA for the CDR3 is TGTGCCAGCAGCCCGTACAGGGCTGGGGCCAACGTCCTGACTTTC.

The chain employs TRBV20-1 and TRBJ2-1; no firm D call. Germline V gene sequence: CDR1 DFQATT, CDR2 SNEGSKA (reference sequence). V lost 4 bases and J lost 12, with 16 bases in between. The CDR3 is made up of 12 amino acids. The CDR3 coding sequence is TGCAGTGCTACTTCGCGCGGAGCACGGCAGTTCTTC. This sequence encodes CSATSRGARQFF.

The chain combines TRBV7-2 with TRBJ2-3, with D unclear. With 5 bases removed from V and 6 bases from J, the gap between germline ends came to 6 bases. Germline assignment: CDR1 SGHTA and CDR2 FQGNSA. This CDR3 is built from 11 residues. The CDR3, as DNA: TGTGCCAGCAGCCGAAGCGATACGCAGTATTTT. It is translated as CASSRSDTQYF.

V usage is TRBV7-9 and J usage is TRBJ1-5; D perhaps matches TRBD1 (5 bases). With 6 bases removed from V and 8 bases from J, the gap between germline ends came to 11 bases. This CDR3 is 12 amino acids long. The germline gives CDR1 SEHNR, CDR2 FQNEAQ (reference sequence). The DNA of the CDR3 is TGTGCCAGCAGTTTGGGAGGGGAGCCCCAGCATTTT. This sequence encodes CASSLGGEPQHF.

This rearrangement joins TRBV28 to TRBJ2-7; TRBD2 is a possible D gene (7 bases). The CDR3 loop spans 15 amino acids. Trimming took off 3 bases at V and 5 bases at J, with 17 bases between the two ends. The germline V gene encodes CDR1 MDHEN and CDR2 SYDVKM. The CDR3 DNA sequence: TGTGCCAGCAGTTTGTTGTGGGGGGGCAGCGACGAGCAGTACTTC. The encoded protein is CASSLLWGGSDEQYF. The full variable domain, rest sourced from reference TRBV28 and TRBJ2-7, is DVKVTQSSRYLVKRTGEKVFLECVQDMDHENMFWYRQDPGLGLRLIYFSYDVKMKEKGDIPEGYSVSREKKERFSLILESASTNQTSMYLCASSLLWGGSDEQYFGPGTRLTVT.

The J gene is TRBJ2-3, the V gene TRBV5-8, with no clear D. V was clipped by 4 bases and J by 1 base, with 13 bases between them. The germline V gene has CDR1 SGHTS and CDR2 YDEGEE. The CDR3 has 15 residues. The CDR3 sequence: CASSKAGDGTDTQYF. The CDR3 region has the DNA TGTGCCAGCAGCAAAGCAGGAGATGGCACAGATACGCAGTATTTT. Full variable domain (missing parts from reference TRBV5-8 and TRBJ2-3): EAGVTQSPTHLIKTRGQQATLRCSPISGHTSVYWYQQALGLGLQFLLWYDEGEERNRGNFPPRFSGRQFPNYSSELNVNALELEDSALYLCASSKAGDGTDTQYFGPGTRLTVL.

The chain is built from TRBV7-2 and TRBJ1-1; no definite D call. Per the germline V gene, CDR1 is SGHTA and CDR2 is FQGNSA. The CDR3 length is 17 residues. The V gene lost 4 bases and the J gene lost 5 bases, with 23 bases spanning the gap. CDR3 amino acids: CASSSRTSIHSGTEAFF. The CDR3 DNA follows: TGTGCCAGCAGCTCCCGGACTTCAATACACTCGGGGACTGAAGCTTTCTTT.

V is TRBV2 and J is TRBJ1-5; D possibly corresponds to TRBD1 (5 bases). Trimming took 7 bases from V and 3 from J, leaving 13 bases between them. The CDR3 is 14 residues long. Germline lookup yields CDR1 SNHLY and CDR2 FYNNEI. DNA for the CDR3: TGTGCCAGCAAGTATCGGGGGAACAATCAGCCCCAGCATTTT. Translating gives CASKYRGNNQPQHF.

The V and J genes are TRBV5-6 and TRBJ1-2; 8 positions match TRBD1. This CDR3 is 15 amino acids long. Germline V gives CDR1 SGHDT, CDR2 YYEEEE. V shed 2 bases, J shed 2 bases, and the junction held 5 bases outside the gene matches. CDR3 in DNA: TGTGCCAGCAGCTTTGGACAGGGTGCCAACTATGGCTACACCTTC. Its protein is CASSFGQGANYGYTF.

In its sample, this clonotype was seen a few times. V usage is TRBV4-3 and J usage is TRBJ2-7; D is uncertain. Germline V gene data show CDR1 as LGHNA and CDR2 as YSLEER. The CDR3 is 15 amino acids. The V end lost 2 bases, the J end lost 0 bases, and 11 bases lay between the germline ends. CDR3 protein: CASSQTVGSSYEQYF. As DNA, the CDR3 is TGCGCCAGCAGCCAAACAGTCGGCAGCTCCTACGAGCAGTACTTC.

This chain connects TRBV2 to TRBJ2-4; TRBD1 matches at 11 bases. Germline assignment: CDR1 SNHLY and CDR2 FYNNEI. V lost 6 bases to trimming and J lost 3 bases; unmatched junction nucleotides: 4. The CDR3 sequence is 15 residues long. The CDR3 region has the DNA TGTGCCAGCAGCGCGGACAGGGGGCACAAAAACATTCAGTACTTC. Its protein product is CASSADRGHKNIQYF. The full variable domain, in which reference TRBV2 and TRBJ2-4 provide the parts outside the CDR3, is EPEVTQTPSHQVTQMGQEVILRCVPISNHLYFYWYRQILGQKVEFLVSFYNNEISEKSEIFDDQFSVERPDGSNFTLKIRSTKLEDSAMYFCASSADRGHKNIQYFGAGTRLSVL.

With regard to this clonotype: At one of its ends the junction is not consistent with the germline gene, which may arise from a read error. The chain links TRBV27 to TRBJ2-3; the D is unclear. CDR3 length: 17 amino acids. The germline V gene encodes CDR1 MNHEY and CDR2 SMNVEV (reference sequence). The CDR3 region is CATSDSRTAASTDTQYF. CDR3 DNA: TGTGCCACCAGTGATTCCCGGACCGCTGCTAGCACAGATACGCAGTATTTT.

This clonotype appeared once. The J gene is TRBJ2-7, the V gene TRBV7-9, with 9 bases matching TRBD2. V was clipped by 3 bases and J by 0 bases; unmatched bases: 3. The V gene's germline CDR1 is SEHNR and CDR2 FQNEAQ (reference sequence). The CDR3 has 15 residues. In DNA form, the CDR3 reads TGTGCCAGCAGCTTTCTAGCGGGGCTCTCCTACGAGCAGTACTTC. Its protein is CASSFLAGLSYEQYF.

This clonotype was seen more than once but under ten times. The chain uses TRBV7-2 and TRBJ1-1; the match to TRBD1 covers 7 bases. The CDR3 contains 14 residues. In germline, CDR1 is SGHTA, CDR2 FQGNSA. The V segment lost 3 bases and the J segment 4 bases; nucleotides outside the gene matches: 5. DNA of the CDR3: TGTGCCAGCAGCTTCCCGGGACAGCTCACTGAAGCTTTCTTT. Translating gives CASSFPGQLTEAFF. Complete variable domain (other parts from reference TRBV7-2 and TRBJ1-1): GAGVSQSPSNKVTEKGKDVELRCDPISGHTALYWYRQSLGQGLEFLIYFQGNSAPDKSGLPSDRFSAERTGGSVSTLTIQRTQQEDSAVYLCASSFPGQLTEAFFGQGTRLTVV.

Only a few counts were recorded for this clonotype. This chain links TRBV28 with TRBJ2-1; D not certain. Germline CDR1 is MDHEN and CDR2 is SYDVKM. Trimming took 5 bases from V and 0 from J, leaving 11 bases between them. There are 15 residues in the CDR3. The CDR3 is CASSQNSNSYNEQFF. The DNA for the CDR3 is TGTGCCAGCAGTCAAAACTCCAACTCCTACAATGAGCAGTTCTTC.

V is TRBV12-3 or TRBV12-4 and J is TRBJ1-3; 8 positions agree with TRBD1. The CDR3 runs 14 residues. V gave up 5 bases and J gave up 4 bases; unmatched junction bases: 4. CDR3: CASSPWTGGNTIYF. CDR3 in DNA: TGTGCCAGCAGTCCCTGGACAGGGGGAAACACCATATATTTT.